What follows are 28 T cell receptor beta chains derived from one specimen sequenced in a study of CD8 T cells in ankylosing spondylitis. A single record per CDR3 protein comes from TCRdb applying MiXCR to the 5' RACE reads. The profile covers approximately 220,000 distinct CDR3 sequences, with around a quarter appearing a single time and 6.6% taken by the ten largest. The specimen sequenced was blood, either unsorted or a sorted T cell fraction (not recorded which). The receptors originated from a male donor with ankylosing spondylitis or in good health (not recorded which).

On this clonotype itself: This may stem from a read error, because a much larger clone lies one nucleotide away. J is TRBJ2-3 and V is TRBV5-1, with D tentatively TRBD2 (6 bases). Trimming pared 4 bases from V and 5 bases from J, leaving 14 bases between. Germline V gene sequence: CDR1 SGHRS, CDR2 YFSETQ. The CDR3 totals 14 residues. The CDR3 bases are TGCGCCAGCAGCCAGACCGGGAGCCAAGATACGCAGTATTTT. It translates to CASSQTGSQDTQYF.

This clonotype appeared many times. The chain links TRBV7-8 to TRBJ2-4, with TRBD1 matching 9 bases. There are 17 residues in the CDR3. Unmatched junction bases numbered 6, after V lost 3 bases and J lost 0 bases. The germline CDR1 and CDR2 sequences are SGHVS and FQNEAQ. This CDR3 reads CASSFLDRGLAKNIQYF. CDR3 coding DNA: TGTGCCAGCAGCTTTTTGGACAGGGGACTAGCCAAAAACATTCAGTACTTC.

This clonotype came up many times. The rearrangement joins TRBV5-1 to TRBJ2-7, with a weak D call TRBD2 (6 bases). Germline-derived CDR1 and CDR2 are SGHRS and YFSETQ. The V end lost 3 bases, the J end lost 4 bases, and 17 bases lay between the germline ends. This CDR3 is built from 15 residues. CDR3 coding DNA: TGCGCCAGCAGCTCCTCTTCAGGGCGGGAATACGAGCAGTACTTC. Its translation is CASSSSSGREYEQYF. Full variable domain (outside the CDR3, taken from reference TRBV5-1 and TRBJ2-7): KAGVTQTPRYLIKTRGQQVTLSCSPISGHRSVSWYQQTPGQGLQFLFEYFSETQRNKGNFPGRFSGRQFSNSRSEMNVSTLELGDSALYLCASSSSSGREYEQYFGPGTRLTVT.

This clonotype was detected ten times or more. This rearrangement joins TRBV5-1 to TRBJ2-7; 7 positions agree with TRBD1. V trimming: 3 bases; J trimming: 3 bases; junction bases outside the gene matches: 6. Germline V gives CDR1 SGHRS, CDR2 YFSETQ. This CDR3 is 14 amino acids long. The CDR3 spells CASSSGTEVYEQYF. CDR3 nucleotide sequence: TGCGCCAGCAGCTCCGGGACAGAAGTCTACGAGCAGTACTTC.

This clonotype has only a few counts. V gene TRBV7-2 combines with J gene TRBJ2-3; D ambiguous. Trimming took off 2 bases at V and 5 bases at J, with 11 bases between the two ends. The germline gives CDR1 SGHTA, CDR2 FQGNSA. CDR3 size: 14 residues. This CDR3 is CASSLSATIDTQYF. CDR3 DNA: TGTGCCAGCAGCTTATCCGCGACAATAGATACGCAGTATTTT.

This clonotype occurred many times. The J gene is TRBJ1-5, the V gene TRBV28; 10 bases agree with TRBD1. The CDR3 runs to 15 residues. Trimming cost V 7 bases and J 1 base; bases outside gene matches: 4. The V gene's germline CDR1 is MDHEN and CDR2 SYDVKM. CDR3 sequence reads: CASNWGQGSNQPQHF. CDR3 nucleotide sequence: TGTGCCAGCAATTGGGGACAGGGGAGCAATCAGCCCCAGCATTTT.

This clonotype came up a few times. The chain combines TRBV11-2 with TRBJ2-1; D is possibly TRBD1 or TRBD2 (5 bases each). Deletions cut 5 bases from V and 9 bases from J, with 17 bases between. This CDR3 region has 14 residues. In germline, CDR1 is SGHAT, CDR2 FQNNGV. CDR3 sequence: CASSLDRGTVEQFF. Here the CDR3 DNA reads TGTGCCAGCAGCCTCGACCGAGGGACGGTTGAGCAGTTCTTC.

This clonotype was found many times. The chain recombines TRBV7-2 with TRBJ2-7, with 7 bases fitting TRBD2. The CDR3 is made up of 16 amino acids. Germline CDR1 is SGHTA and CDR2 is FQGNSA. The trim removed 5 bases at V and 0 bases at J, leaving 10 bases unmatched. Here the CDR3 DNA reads TGTGCCAGCAGCCTAACGACTAGCCCGAGCTCCTACGAGCAGTACTTC. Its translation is CASSLTTSPSSYEQYF.

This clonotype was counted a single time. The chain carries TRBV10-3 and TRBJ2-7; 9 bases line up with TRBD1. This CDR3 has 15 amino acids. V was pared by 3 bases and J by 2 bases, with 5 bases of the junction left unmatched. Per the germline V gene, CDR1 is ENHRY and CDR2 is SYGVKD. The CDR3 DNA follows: TGTGCCATCAGTGACCACCGGGACAGGGCCTACGAGCAGTACTTC. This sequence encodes CAISDHRDRAYEQYF.

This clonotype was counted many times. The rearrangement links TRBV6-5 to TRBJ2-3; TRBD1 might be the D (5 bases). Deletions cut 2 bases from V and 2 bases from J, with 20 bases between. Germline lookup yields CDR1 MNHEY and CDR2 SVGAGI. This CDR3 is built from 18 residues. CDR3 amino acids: CASSYRGTGWNYTDTQYF. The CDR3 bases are TGTGCCAGCAGTTACAGGGGTACAGGTTGGAACTACACAGATACGCAGTATTTT.

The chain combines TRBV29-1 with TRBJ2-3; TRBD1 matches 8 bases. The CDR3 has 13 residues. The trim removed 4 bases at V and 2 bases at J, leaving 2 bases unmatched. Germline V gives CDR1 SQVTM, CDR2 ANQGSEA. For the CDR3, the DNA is TGCAGCGTTGGGGGACAGGTCACAGATACGCAGTATTTT. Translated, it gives CSVGGQVTDTQYF.

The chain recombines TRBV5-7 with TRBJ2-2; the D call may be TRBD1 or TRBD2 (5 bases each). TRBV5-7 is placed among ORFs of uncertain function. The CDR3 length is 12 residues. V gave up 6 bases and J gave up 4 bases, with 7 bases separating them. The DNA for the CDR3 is TGTGCCAGCATGGGGGTCACCGGGGAGCTGTTTTTT. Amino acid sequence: CASMGVTGELFF.

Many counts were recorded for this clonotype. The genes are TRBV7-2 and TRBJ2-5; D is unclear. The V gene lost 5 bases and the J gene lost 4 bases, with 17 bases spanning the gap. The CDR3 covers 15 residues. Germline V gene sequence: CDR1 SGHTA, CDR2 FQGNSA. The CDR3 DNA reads TGTGCCAGCAGCCTAATAAGTAGTTCTTCAGAGACCCAGTACTTC. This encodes CASSLISSSSETQYF.

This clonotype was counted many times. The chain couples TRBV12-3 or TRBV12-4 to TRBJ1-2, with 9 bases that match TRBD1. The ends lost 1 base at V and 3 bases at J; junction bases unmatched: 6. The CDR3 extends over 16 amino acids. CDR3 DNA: TGTGCCAGCAGTTTAGGGGACAGGGTCTTTGACTATGGCTACACCTTC. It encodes CASSLGDRVFDYGYTF.

CDR3 protein: CSARPGLAGGLDYEQYF. Here the CDR3 DNA reads TGCAGTGCTAGACCGGGACTAGCGGGAGGTTTGGATTACGAGCAGTACTTC. The chain carries TRBV20-1 and TRBJ2-7, with 15 positions matching TRBD2. The CDR3 has 17 amino acids. CDR1 and CDR2 from the germline V gene are DFQATT and SNEGSKA (reference sequence). V gave up 2 bases and J gave up 4 bases; unmatched junction bases: 9.

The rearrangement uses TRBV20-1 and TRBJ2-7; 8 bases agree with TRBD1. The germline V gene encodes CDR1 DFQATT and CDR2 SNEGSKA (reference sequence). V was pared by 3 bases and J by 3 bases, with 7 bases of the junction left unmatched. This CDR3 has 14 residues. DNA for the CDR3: TGCAGTGCTAGGCGGACAGGGTTTCTCTACGAGCAGTACTTC. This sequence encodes CSARRTGFLYEQYF.

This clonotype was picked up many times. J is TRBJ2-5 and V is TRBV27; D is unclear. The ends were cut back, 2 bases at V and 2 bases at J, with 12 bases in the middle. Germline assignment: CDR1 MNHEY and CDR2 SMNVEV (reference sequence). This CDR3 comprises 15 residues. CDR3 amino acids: CASSLTVGRQETQYF. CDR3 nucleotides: TGTGCCAGCAGTTTAACCGTTGGCAGACAAGAGACCCAGTACTTC.

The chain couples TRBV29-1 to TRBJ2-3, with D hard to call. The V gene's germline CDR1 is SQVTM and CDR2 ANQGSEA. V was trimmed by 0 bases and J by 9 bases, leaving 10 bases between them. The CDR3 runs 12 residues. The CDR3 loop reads CSVEDGSTTQYF. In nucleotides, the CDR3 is TGCAGCGTTGAAGATGGCAGCACCACGCAGTATTTT.

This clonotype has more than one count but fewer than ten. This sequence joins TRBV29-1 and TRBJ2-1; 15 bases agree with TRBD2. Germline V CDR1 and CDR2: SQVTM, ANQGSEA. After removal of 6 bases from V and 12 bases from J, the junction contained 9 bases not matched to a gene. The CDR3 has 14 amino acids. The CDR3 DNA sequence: TGCAGCGTCGGACTAGCGGGAGGGCTAAGGGTGCAGTTCTTC. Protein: CSVGLAGGLRVQFF.

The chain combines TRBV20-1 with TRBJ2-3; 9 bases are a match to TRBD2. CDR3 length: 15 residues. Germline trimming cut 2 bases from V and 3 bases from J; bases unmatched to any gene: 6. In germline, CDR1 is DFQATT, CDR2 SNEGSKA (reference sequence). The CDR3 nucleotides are TGCAGTGCTAGACCCAGCGGGAGGCGTACAGATACGCAGTATTTT. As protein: CSARPSGRRTDTQYF.

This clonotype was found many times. CDR3 loop: CASSLAGRAGSPLHF. The CDR3, as DNA: TGTGCCAGCAGTTTAGCCGGCAGGGCAGGTTCACCCCTCCACTTT. V gene TRBV27 combines with J gene TRBJ1-6; weak D call: TRBD1 (5 bases). Germline V gene lookup returns CDR1 MNHEY and CDR2 SMNVEV (reference sequence). The length of the CDR3 is 15 residues. V dropped 2 bases and J dropped 9 bases, with 14 bases sitting between them.

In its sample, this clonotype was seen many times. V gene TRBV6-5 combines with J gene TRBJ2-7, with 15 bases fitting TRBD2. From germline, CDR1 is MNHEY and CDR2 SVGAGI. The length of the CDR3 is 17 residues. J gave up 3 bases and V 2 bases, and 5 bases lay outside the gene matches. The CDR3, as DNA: TGTGCCAGCAGTTACGTGGGACTAGCGGGAGGAGTCTACGAGCAGTACTTC. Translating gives CASSYVGLAGGVYEQYF.

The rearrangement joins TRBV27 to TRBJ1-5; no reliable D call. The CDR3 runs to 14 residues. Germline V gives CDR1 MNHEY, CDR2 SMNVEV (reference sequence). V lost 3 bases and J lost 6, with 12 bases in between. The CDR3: CASSLQTGGQPQHF. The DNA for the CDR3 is TGTGCCAGCAGTTTGCAGACGGGAGGTCAGCCCCAGCATTTT.

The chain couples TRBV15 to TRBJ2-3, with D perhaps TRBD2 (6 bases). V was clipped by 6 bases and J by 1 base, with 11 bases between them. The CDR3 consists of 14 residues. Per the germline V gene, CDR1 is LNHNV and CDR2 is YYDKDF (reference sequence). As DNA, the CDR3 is TGTGCCACCAGTGTGGGAGGCCGCACAGATACGCAGTATTTT. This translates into CATSVGGRTDTQYF.

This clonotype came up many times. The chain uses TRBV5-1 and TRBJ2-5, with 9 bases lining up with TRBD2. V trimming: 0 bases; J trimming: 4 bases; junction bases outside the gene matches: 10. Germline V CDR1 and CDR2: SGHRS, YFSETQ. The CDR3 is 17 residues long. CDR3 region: CASSLGLAEMGGETQYF. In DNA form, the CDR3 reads TGCGCCAGCAGCTTGGGACTAGCGGAAATGGGAGGAGAGACCCAGTACTTC.

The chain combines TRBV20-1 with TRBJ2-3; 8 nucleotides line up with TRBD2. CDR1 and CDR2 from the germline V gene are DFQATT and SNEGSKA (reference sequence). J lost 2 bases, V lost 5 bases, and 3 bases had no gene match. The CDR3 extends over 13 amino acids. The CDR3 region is CSALAGHTDTQYF. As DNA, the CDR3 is TGCAGTGCTTTAGCGGGGCACACAGATACGCAGTATTTT.

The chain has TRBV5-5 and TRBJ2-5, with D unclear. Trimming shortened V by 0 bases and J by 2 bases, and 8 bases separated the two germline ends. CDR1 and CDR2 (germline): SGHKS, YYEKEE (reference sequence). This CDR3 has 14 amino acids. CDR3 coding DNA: TGTGCCAGCAGCTTGGCGACCCGTCAAGAGACCCAGTACTTC. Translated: CASSLATRQETQYF.

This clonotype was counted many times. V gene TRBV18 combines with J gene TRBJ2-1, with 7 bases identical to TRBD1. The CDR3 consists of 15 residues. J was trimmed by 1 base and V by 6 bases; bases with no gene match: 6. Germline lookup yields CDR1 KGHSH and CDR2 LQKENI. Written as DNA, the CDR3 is TGTGCCAGCTCTGGGGGACAGACTTCCTACAATGAGCAGTTCTTC. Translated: CASSGGQTSYNEQFF.